This is a list of T cell receptor beta chains from one sample in a study of shared clonotypes between healthy human individuals. Here immunoSEQ multiplex PCR was the method, and the copy in TCRdb shows in-frame clones only, minus some. The table includes around 2,000,000 clones, approximately 95% detected once. Sequencing was done on a sample of naive CD4+ T cells sorted from blood. These receptors all come from a man between 18 and 29 years old in good health. Each CDR3 is given with its conserved first and last residue.

TRBJ1-2,TRBV5-1,CASSLVGGVDYGYTF
TRBJ1-4,TRBV6-1,CASSDRTSGEKLFF
TRBJ2-7,TRBV28,CASSFLKGGGEQYF
TRBJ2-1,TRBV2,CASITSAVNEQFF
TRBJ1-5,TRBV5-5,CASSRDGYSNQPQHF
TRBJ2-5,TRBV28,CASSLQPPETQYF
TRBJ1-5,TRBV10-3,CATVAGGGQPQHF
TRBJ2-5,TRBV25-1,CASMTSGGKETQYF
TRBJ1-2,TRBV7-2,CASNPGGGNYGYTF
TRBJ1-1,TRBV7-2,CASSLDRVVTEAFF
TRBJ1-2,TRBV19,CASGRGESYGYTF
TRBJ1-1,TRBV7-8,CASSPSQGLVMNTEAFF
TRBJ1-1,TRBV28,CASSTGARTEAFF
TRBJ1-6,TRBV27,CASSLTAGGPYNSPLHF
TRBJ2-7,TRBV7-9,CASSYRTGTVSYEQYF
TRBJ2-7,TRBV30,CAWSVMVSKPGEQYF
TRBJ2-2,TRBV18,CASSPPSLTGELFF
TRBJ2-7,TRBV10-1,CASSAVVDEQYF
TRBJ2-5,TRBV19,CASSTSGRETQYF
TRBJ2-7,TRBV28,CASSPNSRGYPYEQYF
TRBJ2-2,TRBV10-3,CATADGTSNTGELFF
TRBJ1-1,TRBV5-1,CASSLTSGGMNTEAFF
TRBJ1-4,TRBV28,CASSFGYRQNEKLFF
TRBJ2-1,TRBV5-1,CASSFNWAYEQFF
TRBJ1-2,TRBV6-6,CASSPRDRGGYGYTF
TRBJ1-2,TRBV6-6,CASSSAGTGGLGYTF
TRBJ2-3,TRBV19,CASRGSTDTQYF
TRBJ1-5,TRBV29-1,CSVERSGRGNQPQHF
TRBJ1-1,TRBV29-1,CSVVGQGTEAFF
TRBJ2-7,TRBV29-1,CSVGQHGGNEQYF
TRBJ2-7,TRBV5-4,CASSLTGQGGYEQYF
TRBJ1-1,TRBV6-1,CAIVSGDRRTEAFF
TRBJ1-1,TRBV2,CASSPLYGGSRGNTEAFF
TRBJ1-5,TRBV19,CASSSGTSNQPQHF
TRBJ1-2,TRBV10-3,CAISVQGMGFGYTF
TRBJ2-5,TRBV29-1,CSGSGGATETQYF
TRBJ1-1,TRBV19,CASSTPRERGIAEAFF
TRBJ1-1,TRBV27,CASSGQGWTEAFF
TRBJ2-7,TRBV12-5,CASGLDRVSYEQYF
TRBJ1-6,TRBV5-4,CASSLPGRFNSPLHF
TRBJ2-1,TRBV15,CATTPDRETYNEQFF
TRBJ2-5,TRBV18,CASSPLPLAGGPETQYF
TRBJ2-3,TRBV5-4,CASSLPGLAGGASTDTQYF
TRBJ2-7,TRBV30,CAWAGGYSYEQYF
TRBJ1-3,TRBV7-4,CASSFTGPAPGNTIYF
TRBJ2-1,TRBV25-1,CASGKRGAAGSLRNEQFF
TRBJ1-1,TRBV20-1,CSARATEAFF
TRBJ2-1,TRBV7-6,CASSSLRVSYNEQFF
TRBJ2-3,TRBV5-1,CASSFLREETDTQYF
TRBJ1-1,TRBV5-6,CASSQNRGAVTEAFF
TRBJ2-7,TRBV7-6,CASSQDRVRNEQYF
TRBJ1-6,TRBV6-5,CASSRKGNSPLHF
TRBJ1-5,TRBV27,CASRTSSVQGHQPQHF
TRBJ1-6,TRBV2,CASSESVGANSPLHF
TRBJ1-3,TRBV2,CASSDNGARTVSGNTIYF